Listed below are T cell receptor beta chains from one sample, sequenced in a study of type 1 regulatory T cells. From the reads, TCRdb called clonotypes with MiXCR, one entry per CDR3 protein. The sample carries about 100,000 distinct CDR3 sequences, around a third recorded once. What was sequenced was CD4+ T cells, either the whole sample or a sorted fraction (not recorded which). These TCRs come from a human donor in good health. Each CDR3 is given with its conserved first and last residue. The D gene is left open where the match is weak. A clone size is listed for some rows: how often the clone was seen (once, few, many), or a class if it is expanded.

V: TRBV10-2; D: NA; size: NA; J: TRBJ2-7; DNA: TGCGCCAGCAGTCTCGCCACGCAGGGCGCCTACGAGCAGTACTTC; CDR3: CASSLATQGAYEQYF
V: TRBV5-5; D: NA; size: NA; J: TRBJ1-5; DNA: TGTGCCAGCAGCTCGACAGGAGGTTCTCAGCCCCAGCATTTT; CDR3: CASSSTGGSQPQHF
V: TRBV30; D: TRBD1; size: NA; J: TRBJ1-2; DNA: TGTGCCTGGAGTCAGGGGGCCCATAATGGCTACACCTTC; CDR3: CAWSQGAHNGYTF
V: TRBV5-1; D: NA; size: few; J: TRBJ2-1; DNA: TGCGCCAGCAGCTTGGGCCAGGAGTACAATGAGCAGTTCTTC; CDR3: CASSLGQEYNEQFF
V: TRBV10-3; D: NA; size: few; J: TRBJ2-7; DNA: TGTGCCATCAGTGATTCTAGCAACGAGCAGTACTTC; CDR3: CAISDSSNEQYF
V: TRBV25-1; D: NA; size: NA; J: TRBJ2-1; DNA: TGTGCCAGCAGTGAATTCGGACAAGCGGGTGATGAGCAGTTCTTC; CDR3: CASSEFGQAGDEQFF
V: TRBV14; D: NA; size: NA; J: TRBJ2-2; DNA: TGTGCCAGCAGCCCAAAGAACACCGGGGAGCTGTTTTTT; CDR3: CASSPKNTGELFF
V: TRBV5-1; D: TRBD1; size: NA; J: TRBJ1-1; DNA: TGCGCCAGCACCCAAGGGACAGGGGAAACTGAAGCTTTCTTT; CDR3: CASTQGTGETEAFF
V: TRBV2; D: NA; size: NA; J: TRBJ2-2; DNA: TGTGCCAGCGACGGTACGGGGCTCACCGGGGAGCTGTTTTTT; CDR3: CASDGTGLTGELFF
V: TRBV6-5; D: NA; size: few; J: TRBJ2-3; DNA: TGTGCCAGCAGTTACTCGAGATCTACAGATACGCAGTATTTT; CDR3: CASSYSRSTDTQYF
V: TRBV29-1; D: TRBD1; size: NA; J: TRBJ1-2; DNA: TGCAGCGCATTCGGGACAGCCGGGGGCTACACCTTC; CDR3: CSAFGTAGGYTF
V: TRBV3-1; D: TRBD2; size: once; J: TRBJ2-7; DNA: TGTGCCAGCAGCCAAGAGGCTAGCGGGAGTAAATACGAGCAGTACTTC; CDR3: CASSQEASGSKYEQYF
V: TRBV19; D: TRBD1; size: few; J: TRBJ2-3; DNA: TGTGCCAGTAAGGACAGGGGACAAAATACGCAGTATTTT; CDR3: CASKDRGQNTQYF
V: TRBV2; D: TRBD2; size: NA; J: TRBJ2-1; DNA: TGTGCCAGCAGTGACGTTAGTCTAGCGGGAGCCTTGGTCTTC; CDR3: CASSDVSLAGALVF
V: TRBV20-1; D: TRBD2; size: few; J: TRBJ2-7; DNA: TGCAGTGCTAGAGTCCCAGCGGGAGGGCCCCAGCAGTACTTC; CDR3: CSARVPAGGPQQYF
V: TRBV4-1; D: NA; size: NA; J: TRBJ2-1; DNA: TGCGCCAGCAGCCAAGTTAATGAGCAGTTCTTC; CDR3: CASSQVNEQFF
V: TRBV20-1; D: TRBD2; size: few; J: TRBJ2-1; DNA: TGCAGTGCCGATAGGAGCGGGAGCTCCTACAATGAGCAGTTCTTC; CDR3: CSADRSGSSYNEQFF
V: TRBV7-8; D: TRBD2; size: NA; J: TRBJ2-2; DNA: TGTGCCAGCATCCTACTAGCGGGAGAATCACGCACCGGGGAGCTGTTTTTT; CDR3: CASILLAGESRTGELFF
V: TRBV9; D: NA; size: few; J: TRBJ1-1; DNA: TGTGCCAGCAGCCCGGACGGATGGAACACTGAAGCTTTCTTT; CDR3: CASSPDGWNTEAFF
V: TRBV11-2; D: TRBD2; size: NA; J: TRBJ2-1; DNA: TGTGCCAGCAGCTTAGTGGGTAGCGGGACCTACAATGAGCAGTTCTTC; CDR3: CASSLVGSGTYNEQFF
V: TRBV5-1; D: TRBD1; size: few; J: TRBJ2-7; DNA: TGCGCCAGCAGCTCCTCGACAGGGCCCTACGAGCAGTACTTC; CDR3: CASSSSTGPYEQYF
V: TRBV7-2; D: TRBD2; size: few; J: TRBJ2-3; DNA: TGTGCCAGCAGACTAGCGGGAGGGCCCAGTACAGATACGCAGTATTTT; CDR3: CASRLAGGPSTDTQYF
V: TRBV28; D: TRBD1; size: few; J: TRBJ1-5; DNA: TGTGCCAGCAACGGGGGACAGCACAATCAGCCCCAGCATTTT; CDR3: CASNGGQHNQPQHF
V: TRBV7-8; D: TRBD1; size: NA; J: TRBJ2-1; DNA: TGTGCCAGCAGCCGGGGACAGGCTTGGATTGAGCAGTTCTTC; CDR3: CASSRGQAWIEQFF
V: TRBV5-5; D: NA; size: once; J: TRBJ2-6; DNA: TGTGCCAGCAGCCTCACGGGAAACTCTGGGGCCAACGTCCTGACTTTC; CDR3: CASSLTGNSGANVLTF
V: TRBV5-8; D: TRBD1; size: NA; J: TRBJ1-5; DNA: TGTGCCAGCACCGAACAGGGGCTAAAAAATCAGCCCCAGCATTTT; CDR3: CASTEQGLKNQPQHF
V: TRBV5-1; D: TRBD2; size: NA; J: TRBJ2-7; DNA: TGCGCCAGCAGCTTGGAAGGACTAGTTCACTACGAGCAGTACTTC; CDR3: CASSLEGLVHYEQYF
V: TRBV29-1; D: NA; size: NA; J: TRBJ2-5; DNA: TGCAGCGTCGAATACTACACAGGGAAAGAGACCCAGTACTTC; CDR3: CSVEYYTGKETQYF
V: TRBV7-9; D: NA; size: NA; J: TRBJ2-2; DNA: TGTGCCAGCAGCGCCGAGGCGAACACCGGGGAGCTGTTTTTT; CDR3: CASSAEANTGELFF
V: TRBV20-1; D: TRBD2; size: NA; J: TRBJ2-7; DNA: TGCAGTGCGGGGAGCGGGGCTTACGAGCAGTACTTC; CDR3: CSAGSGAYEQYF
V: TRBV7-3; D: NA; size: few; J: TRBJ2-3; DNA: TGTGCCAGCTCATCTTCCTCAGTTGTGACAGATACGCAGTATTTT; CDR3: CASSSSSVVTDTQYF
V: TRBV24-1; D: NA; size: few; J: TRBJ1-1; DNA: TGTGCCACCAGTGACGAGGGGCACACTGAAGCTTTCTTT; CDR3: CATSDEGHTEAFF
V: TRBV14; D: TRBD2; size: NA; J: TRBJ2-6; DNA: TGTGCCAGCAGGGCCGCGGGGGGCGGAGTCCTGACTTTC; CDR3: CASRAAGGGVLTF